Below, 23 T cell receptor beta chains from the same sample are listed, as sequenced in a study of blood T cell repertoires in COVID-19 (dated by TCRdb to about 2020). The method was the immunoSEQ multiplex PCR assay. Sourced from immuneACCESS, this table was stored by TCRdb with only in-frame sequences that have V and J called. A share of the clones is absent; for the studies checked, an unresolved V gene accounts for under half, and the remainder has no known explanation. This sample is represented by 400,000 to 450,000 clones; around 91% of them were singletons. More than 0.55% of the sample is in the top ten clones. The specimen sequenced was PBMCs or T cells enriched from blood (not recorded which). These receptors all stem from a young man who had recovered from COVID-19.

V and J are TRBV19 and TRBJ2-1, with unresolved D. V was trimmed by 8 bases and J by 3 bases, leaving 17 bases between them. CDR1 is LNHDA, CDR2 SQIVND, per germline (reference sequence). This CDR3 comprises 15 residues. The CDR3 DNA is TGTGCCAGTGTGTGCGGTCTAACTATCTACAATGAGCAGTTCTTC. It encodes CASVCGLTIYNEQFF. Supplemented by reference TRBV19 and TRBJ2-1, the full variable domain reads DGGITQSPKYLFRKEGQNVTLSCEQNLNHDAMYWYRQDPGQGLRLIYYSQIVNDFQKGDIAEGYSVSREKKESFPLTVTSAQKNPTAFYLCASVCGLTIYNEQFFGPGTRLTVL.

This chain uses TRBV10-1 with TRBJ2-7; D is uncertain. This CDR3 contains 13 residues. Germline CDR1 and CDR2: WNHNN and SYGVQD (reference sequence). V shed 0 bases and J shed 9 bases, with 12 bases lying between them. CDR3 in DNA: TGCGCCAGCAGTGAGTCCATTGCTTCGGGGCAGTACTTC. It encodes CASSESIASGQYF.

CDR3 sequence: CASSSSRVLGNTIYF. As DNA, the CDR3 is TGTGCCAGCAGTTCATCCAGGGTATTAGGAAACACCATATATTTT. The rearrangement uses TRBV28 and TRBJ1-3; TRBD1 might be the D (5 bases). The CDR3 consists of 15 residues. Germline values: CDR1 MDHEN, CDR2 SYDVKM. Trimming stripped 4 bases from V and 4 bases from J, with 14 bases between.

The chain combines TRBV4-2 with TRBJ2-7, with 9 bases identical to TRBD1. CDR3 length: 18 amino acids. Germline V gene data show CDR1 as LGHNA and CDR2 as YNFKEQ. J was trimmed by 3 bases and V by 0 bases; bases with no gene match: 12. CDR3 residues: CASSQELVGTGRIYEQYF. The CDR3 nucleotides are TGTGCCAGCAGCCAAGAATTAGTAGGGACAGGGAGGATCTACGAGCAGTACTTC.

This chain links TRBV21-1 with TRBJ2-5; TRBD2 is the table's D call and was not checked against the DNA. TRBV21-1 is described as a pseudogene. CDR3 length: 19 residues. DNA for the CDR3: TGTGCCAGCAGCAACCACAAGGACCCGGGAAAGGGTTATAGGGAGACCCAGTACTTC. It yields the protein CASSNHKDPGKGYRETQYF.

The chain employs TRBV14 and TRBJ1-2; the D is unclear. The CDR3 spans 14 residues. V lost 1 base to trimming and J lost 4 bases, with 10 bases between them. Germline CDR1 SGHDN, CDR2 FVKESK. The CDR3 region is CASSQVGQVYGYTF. As DNA, the CDR3 is TGTGCCAGCAGCCAAGTAGGCCAGGTCTATGGCTACACCTTC.

The chain uses TRBV19 and TRBJ1-2, with 9 bases identical to TRBD1. J was trimmed by 5 bases and V by 10 bases; bases with no gene match: 5. Germline V gene sequence: CDR1 LNHDA, CDR2 SQIVND (reference sequence). This CDR3 comprises 12 residues. The CDR3 loop is CATGQGRYGYTF. CDR3 in DNA: TGTGCCACGGGACAGGGACGATATGGCTACACCTTC.

The V gene is TRBV5-1, the J gene TRBJ2-2; 10 nucleotides match TRBD2. J lost 6 bases, V lost 0 bases, and 11 bases had no gene match. The CDR3 totals 18 residues. The germline V gene encodes CDR1 SGHRS and CDR2 YFSETQ. CDR3 nucleotide sequence: TGCGCCAGCAGCTTGGCCAGCGGTCTAGCGGGAGCTTCCGGGGAGCTGTTTTTT. This translates into CASSLASGLAGASGELFF.

The chain employs TRBV12-3 or TRBV12-4 and TRBJ2-1; D gene unclear. The V and J ends lost 6 bases and 5 bases respectively, with 11 bases between them. This CDR3 comprises 13 residues. In DNA form, the CDR3 reads TGTGCCAGCAGCCCCCTTCTTAACAATGAGCAGTTCTTC. Protein: CASSPLLNNEQFF.

This chain links TRBV19 with TRBJ2-7; D unclear. V was trimmed by 5 bases and J by 0 bases, leaving 8 bases between them. The CDR3 loop spans 13 amino acids. Germline CDR1 reads LNHDA; CDR2 reads SQIVND (reference sequence). The CDR3 is CASSYSLSYEQYF. CDR3 sequence (DNA): TGTGCCAGTAGTTACAGTCTCTCCTACGAGCAGTACTTC. Complete variable domain (other parts from reference TRBV19 and TRBJ2-7): DGGITQSPKYLFRKEGQNVTLSCEQNLNHDAMYWYRQDPGQGLRLIYYSQIVNDFQKGDIAEGYSVSREKKESFPLTVTSAQKNPTAFYLCASSYSLSYEQYFGPGTRLTVT.

The CDR3 DNA sequence: TGCGCCAGCAGCCGACTAGCGGGAGGAAGATCCACCGGGGAGCTGTTTTTT. It yields the protein CASSRLAGGRSTGELFF. The chain combines TRBV5-1 with TRBJ2-2; 13 nucleotides agree with TRBD2. This CDR3 contains 17 residues. Germline V gene lookup returns CDR1 SGHRS and CDR2 YFSETQ. Germline trimming cut 4 bases from V and 4 bases from J; bases unmatched to any gene: 7. The whole variable domain, remainder taken from reference TRBV5-1 and TRBJ2-2, is KAGVTQTPRYLIKTRGQQVTLSCSPISGHRSVSWYQQTPGQGLQFLFEYFSETQRNKGNFPGRFSGRQFSNSRSEMNVSTLELGDSALYLCASSRLAGGRSTGELFFGEGSRLTVL.

In DNA, the CDR3 is TGTGCCAGCAGTGAATTGGGGACTAGCGGGATCAATGAGCAGTTCTTC. Its translation is CASSELGTSGINEQFF. The V gene is TRBV25-1, the J gene TRBJ2-1, with TRBD2 matching 13 bases. The CDR3 is 16 residues long. V lost 1 base to trimming and J lost 6 bases; unmatched junction nucleotides: 3. Germline CDR1 and CDR2: MGHDK and SYGVNS.

The chain has TRBV11-2 and TRBJ2-2, with D perhaps TRBD1 (6 bases). This CDR3 has 16 residues. Germline V lookup: CDR1 SGHAT, CDR2 FQNNGV. Deletions cut 6 bases from V and 5 bases from J, with 19 bases between. The DNA of the CDR3 is TGTGCCAGCAGAGATCTCCGGCAGGGGAGTACCGGGGAGCTGTTTTTT. It translates to CASRDLRQGSTGELFF.

This chain connects TRBV3-1 (or the pseudogene TRBV3-2) to TRBJ1-6; D call uncertain. Per the germline V gene, CDR1 is LGHDT and CDR2 is YNNKEL (reference sequence). The V end was cut by 3 bases, the J end by 7 bases, with 4 bases between. The CDR3 extends over 12 amino acids. CDR3 residues: CASSHLNSPLHF. The CDR3 DNA reads TGTGCCAGCAGCCACTTAAATTCACCCCTCCACTTT.

The chain recombines TRBV28 with TRBJ1-1; 7 bases agree with TRBD1. J was trimmed by 1 base and V by 7 bases; bases with no gene match: 6. Looked up from germline, CDR1 is MDHEN and CDR2 is SYDVKM. The length of the CDR3 is 14 residues. The CDR3 DNA reads TGTGCCAGCACAAAGGACAGGACGAACACTGAAGCTTTCTTT. Protein product: CASTKDRTNTEAFF. Complete variable domain (other parts from reference TRBV28 and TRBJ1-1): DVKVTQSSRYLVKRTGEKVFLECVQDMDHENMFWYRQDPGLGLRLIYFSYDVKMKEKGDIPEGYSVSREKKERFSLILESASTNQTSMYLCASTKDRTNTEAFFGQGTRLTVV.

This clone was counted between two and nine times. The genes are TRBV18 and TRBJ2-1, with D tentatively TRBD2 (5 bases). V was cut by 6 bases and J by 3 bases, with 9 bases left in between. The CDR3 has 13 residues. Germline V gene data show CDR1 as KGHSH and CDR2 as LQKENI. The CDR3 DNA sequence: TGTGCCAGCTCGTCGAGGGACTACAATGAGCAGTTCTTC. Amino acid sequence: CASSSRDYNEQFF. The full variable domain, completed using reference TRBV18 and TRBJ2-1, is NAGVMQNPRHLVRRRGQEARLRCSPMKGHSHVYWYRQLPEEGLKFMVYLQKENIIDESGMPKERFSAEFPKEGPSILRIQQVVRGDSAAYFCASSSRDYNEQFFGPGTRLTVL.

V and J are TRBV30 and TRBJ1-3, with a tentative D call TRBD1 (5 bases). Germline CDR1 GTSNPN, CDR2 SVGIG (reference sequence). The CDR3 consists of 14 residues. The V and J ends lost 2 bases and 3 bases respectively, with 11 bases between them. The CDR3 region is CAWSTRGGGNTIYF. As DNA, the CDR3 is TGTGCCTGGAGTACGCGGGGCGGTGGAAACACCATATATTTT.

This clone has only one observation. This chain joins TRBV27 and TRBJ2-1, with no clear D. V shed 3 bases and J shed 0 bases, with 9 bases lying between them. Germline V gene sequence: CDR1 MNHEY, CDR2 SMNVEV (reference sequence). This CDR3 has 15 residues. The CDR3 sequence: CASSFSPSSYNEQFF. CDR3 in DNA: TGTGCCAGCAGTTTTTCTCCTAGCTCCTACAATGAGCAGTTCTTC.

The rearrangement uses TRBV3-1 (or the pseudogene TRBV3-2) and TRBJ1-2; D not certain. Germline CDR1 LGHDT, CDR2 YNNKEL (reference sequence). The CDR3 has 15 residues. V shed 1 base and J shed 8 bases, with 17 bases lying between them. The DNA for the CDR3 is TGTGCCAGCAGCCAAGGTTCCGGGATAGCGGGGGGCTACACCTTC. Translation: CASSQGSGIAGGYTF.

The V gene is TRBV19, the J gene TRBJ1-3; D is uncertain. Between the trimmed V and J ends, which lost 4 bases and 1 base, there was a span of 20 bases. The CDR3 is 18 amino acids. The germline V gene has CDR1 LNHDA and CDR2 SQIVND (reference sequence). CDR3 residues: CASSTPGKRASSGNTIYF. CDR3 sequence (DNA): TGTGCCAGTAGTACCCCAGGCAAGAGGGCGAGTTCTGGAAACACCATATATTTT.

Details on this clone: This specimen includes other DNA sequences encoding the same CDR3. V usage is TRBV5-1 and J usage is TRBJ1-4; D remains unclear. The CDR3 length is 15 residues. Germline V lookup: CDR1 SGHRS, CDR2 YFSETQ. Trimming took 2 bases from V and 0 from J, leaving 8 bases between them. The CDR3, as DNA: TGCGCCAGCAGCTTTGGAGGCTCAACTAATGAAAAACTGTTTTTT. It specifies CASSFGGSTNEKLFF.

The chain uses TRBV5-1 and TRBJ2-7, with 8 positions matching TRBD1. The CDR3 extends over 15 amino acids. Germline V lookup: CDR1 SGHRS, CDR2 YFSETQ. V lost 0 bases, J lost 5 bases, and 7 bases stayed unmatched. The CDR3 bases are TGCGCCAGCAGCTTGGTTGGACAGGGTTCGAACGAGCAGTACTTC. Residues: CASSLVGQGSNEQYF.

CDR3 loop: CASRKTTTEAFF. The CDR3 bases are TGTGCCAGCAGGAAGACAACCACTGAAGCTTTCTTT. The genes are TRBV2 and TRBJ1-1, with unresolved D. The V gene lost 6 bases and the J gene lost 4 bases, with 9 bases spanning the gap. The CDR3 loop spans 12 amino acids. Germline CDR1 SNHLY, CDR2 FYNNEI.